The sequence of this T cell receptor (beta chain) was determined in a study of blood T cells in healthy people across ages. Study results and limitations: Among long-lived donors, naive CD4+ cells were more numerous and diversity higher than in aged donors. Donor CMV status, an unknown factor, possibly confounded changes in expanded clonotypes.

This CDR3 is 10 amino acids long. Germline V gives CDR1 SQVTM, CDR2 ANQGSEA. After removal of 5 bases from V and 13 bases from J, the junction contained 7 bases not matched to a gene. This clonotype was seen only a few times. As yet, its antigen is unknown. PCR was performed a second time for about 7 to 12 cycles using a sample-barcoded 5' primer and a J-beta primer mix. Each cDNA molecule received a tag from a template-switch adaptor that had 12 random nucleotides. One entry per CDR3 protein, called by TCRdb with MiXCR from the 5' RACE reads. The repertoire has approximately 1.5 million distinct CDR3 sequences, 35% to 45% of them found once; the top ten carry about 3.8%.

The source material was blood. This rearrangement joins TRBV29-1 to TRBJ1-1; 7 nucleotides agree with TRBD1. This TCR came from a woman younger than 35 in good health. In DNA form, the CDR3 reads TGCAGCGTTCACCGGGACAGTTTTTTCTTT. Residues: CSVHRDSFFF. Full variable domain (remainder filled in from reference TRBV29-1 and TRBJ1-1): SAVISQKPSRDICQRGTSLTIQCQVDSQVTMMFWYRQQPGQSLTLIATANQGSEATYESGFVIDKFPISRPNLTFSTLTVSNMSPEDSSIYLCSVHRDSFFFGQGTRLTVV.